The subject of this entry is one T cell receptor beta chain. What this receptor recognizes is not known. Base qualities were left out, and no much larger clone turns up one base away. The entry originates in a study of cytomegalovirus exposure and HLA in healthy donors (dated 2017 in TCRdb). About the study as a whole: According to a later analysis, the 120 or so validation repertoires were produced on the same platform as the roughly 600 repertoires of the first cohort. The study aimed to test whether cataloging public T cell receptors could reveal signatures of past pathogen exposure. In addition to the first cohort of around 670 subjects, a separate validation cohort of around 110 different subjects was used. To predict cytomegalovirus infection status, the study brought together high-throughput TCR immunosequencing, statistical association of individual TCRs with disease status, and machine learning. On the study overall, not on this receptor specifically: According to the authors, the approach could potentially be generalized to other disease states and immunological phenotypes. In a later analysis, TCRs clustered in the first cohort were found to also tend to co-occur in the 110 or so validation repertoires, with 85% to 95% of cluster scores above 0. The study gave a list of over 150 TCR beta chains associated with cytomegalovirus. The classifier was reported to diagnose cytomegalovirus status with high specificity and sensitivity in both the original cohort and the validation cohort. The validation cohort had no HLA typing available for a later analysis, so co-occurrence within that cohort was assessed over all 120 or so repertoires. Most TCR sequences were seen in very few donors, while some public TCRs were found in many individuals. In vitro tests confirmed that three of the cytomegalovirus-associated TCR beta chains recognize cytomegalovirus antigens.

The donors were included in the validation cohort of 100 to 150 subjects, a group kept apart from the roughly 610-subject first cohort. Its CDR3 holds 13 amino acids, cysteine through phenylalanine. Only the CDR3 region is kept as DNA, spanning 39 bases read in frame from base 1. Trimming takes 3 bases from V and 9 bases from J, and the germline ends sit 12 bases apart. CDR1 and CDR2 (MNHEY, SMNVEV) derive from the germline V gene (reference sequence). The library relied on the immunoSEQ multiplex PCR assay. Processing in the source paper ran as follows. A statistical classification framework was developed to diagnose cytomegalovirus status using the catalog of TCR beta chain sequences. TCRdb provides this immuneACCESS table in a form limited to in-frame rearrangements. Some clones are lacking; in checked studies, under half of them reflect an unresolved V gene, and why the rest are absent is not known. V, J and clone size derive from that table, while D and trimming were established from the DNA sequence. This sample comprises 250,000 to 300,000 clones, around 87% of them detected only once. The leading ten clones occupy 0.37% of the sample.

The sequence is built from TRBV27 and TRBJ2-4; the D gene lacks a confident call. This clonotype originated in a woman under 30 in good health and CMV-seronegative. Sequencing was done on a sample of PBMCs. The CDR3 protein sequence reads: CASSFKPRVIQYF. The DNA is as follows: TGTGCCAGCAGTTTTAAGCCCCGAGTCATTCAGTACTTC.